The source of this TCR beta chain is a study of blood T cell repertoires in COVID-19. Study-wide context: Material from acute and convalescent COVID-19 was sourced from the United States, Italy and Spain.

Assay used: immunoSEQ multiplex PCR; TCRdb lists only in-frame clones, some missing. Of about 130,000 clones in the sample, 84% were seen once. The sample holds a few counts of this clone. Input material: peripheral blood. The clonotype comes from a woman aged 25 to 39 who had recovered from COVID-19.

CDR3 DNA sequence: TGTGCCAGCAGCTCGACAGGGTACGCTGAAGCTTTCTTT. It codes for CASSSTGYAEAFF. The J gene is TRBJ1-1, the V gene TRBV7-9; the match to TRBD1 covers 7 bases. Germline V gene lookup returns CDR1 SEHNR and CDR2 FQNEAQ (reference sequence). Trimming cost V 4 bases and J 6 bases; bases outside gene matches: 5. The CDR3 has 13 amino acids.